The T cell receptor (beta chain) under discussion was sequenced for a study of OX40 agonist ivuxolimab in advanced cancers. For the study in its entirety: Ivuxolimab was a fully human IgG2 agonistic monoclonal antibody targeting the costimulatory receptor OX40 (CD134). Partial responses were achieved by three dose-escalation patients, of whom one had hepatocellular carcinoma and two had cutaneous melanoma. In the dose-escalation cohort, roughly 80% of patients were male, and the mean age was approximately 55 years, with a range of 23 to 79. Intravenous ivuxolimab was administered to patients every 2 weeks at six dose levels: 0.01, 0.1, 0.3, 1.5, 3 and 10 mg/kg. Among the 50 to 55 dose-escalation patients, around 20 had hepatocellular carcinoma, roughly 15 melanoma, 9 renal cell carcinoma and 9 head and neck cancer. The point of sequencing TCRbeta in the periphery was to test whether ivuxolimab changed TCR sequence diversity and drove clonal T-cell expansion. The monotherapy dose-escalation portion (N = 52 patients) of the phase I ivuxolimab trial is reported in the paper. Patients were allowed to have had prior anti-PD-1, anti-PD-L1 or anti-CTLA-4 therapy, and more than 35% of the dose-escalation patients had been treated with checkpoint inhibitors.

Genomic DNA was isolated from the sorted cells so that the TCRbeta CDR3 region could be sequenced. The immunoSEQ Assay was used to sequence the TCRbeta CDR3 regions. Here the immuneACCESS table is served through TCRdb, limited to in-frame sequences with V and J called. Missing clones are a known gap in these copies; in checked studies unresolved V genes cover under half, and the rest lacks a known reason. The sample table records under 80,000 clones; 70% to 90% of these occur just once. The top ten clonotypes cover under 3% of the sample. The trial excluded patients who had a history of autoimmune disease or were on systemic immunosuppression. Peripheral blood for TCR sequencing was collected from all dose cohorts at baseline, on cycle 4 day 1, and on cycle 7 day 1. Samples were obtained from an open-label, multicenter, first-in-human phase I dose-escalation trial of ivuxolimab. Adults with locally advanced or metastatic head and neck squamous cell, hepatocellular, melanoma or renal cell carcinoma were enrolled in the trial. CD4+ and CD8+ T cells were sorted separately from peripheral blood before TCR sequencing.

On this clone itself: Its antigen is not yet known. No per-base quality is available; no much larger clone lies one base away.

General findings and caveats noted by the study authors: Antigen specificity was not determined for the clonally expanded peripheral T cells. Low levels of normalized T-cell clonal expansion were also seen in some patients who did not respond. In the 0.1-3.0 mg/kg groups, partial responders had among the lowest normalized peripheral clonal expansion, particularly in CD8+ T cells. Clonal expansion of both CD4+ and CD8+ blood T cells was observed from baseline to week 6 at doses 0.1 to 3.0 mg/kg. After ivuxolimab, expanded clones were on average more numerous among CD8+ T cells than among CD4+ T cells.

The sequenced sample was CD4+ or CD8+ T cells sorted from blood, obtained in a trial of the OX40 agonist ivuxolimab. This TCR was sampled from an adult with an advanced solid tumor such as melanoma, head and neck, liver or kidney cancer.

The nucleotide sequence is given as TGTGCCGCTGAAGGGGGGAGAGAGCAGCCCCAGCATTTT. This sequence encodes CAAEGGREQPQHF. This sequence uses TRBV6-1 and TRBJ1-5, with a tentative D gene TRBD1 over 6 matching bases. The CDR3 sequence holds 13 residues, the cysteine and phenylalanine included. Only the CDR3 DNA stays, 39 bases, in frame from base 1. CDR1 MNHNS and CDR2 SASEGT were looked up in the germline V gene. A distance of 18 bases separates the germline ends of V and J, which lose 11 bases and 7 bases respectively.